This T cell receptor beta chain emerged from a study of T-cell memory formation after mild COVID-19. Study summary: The two donors had largely donor-specific TCR clusters. Regarding the study as a whole: CD4+ contracting clones lay mainly in CM and EM, CD8+ ones in EMRA.

The CDR3 runs to 15 residues. CDR1 and CDR2 (germline): SGHDN, FVKESK. V was shortened by 1 base and J by 4 bases, with 13 bases between the two germline ends. TCRdb reanalysed the 5' RACE reads using MiXCR and keeps one entry per CDR3 protein. The sample shows around 250,000 distinct CDR3 sequences, about 16% of them seen only once. About this clonotype: Its specificity is unknown.

This TCR came from an adult woman who had mild COVID-19 (a few samples of this study predate the infection). Cell type and time point are not known. The gene calls are TRBV14 and TRBJ1-1; maybe TRBD1 (5 bases). The sequenced sample consisted of PBMCs or a T cell subset sorted from them (not recorded which). The CDR3 spells CASSQASIGTTEAFF. CDR3 DNA sequence: TGTGCCAGCAGCCAAGCCTCCATAGGGACCACTGAAGCTTTCTTT.